One and the same sample provided the 11 T cell receptor beta chains below, sequenced in a study of blood T cell repertoires in COVID-19. Here immunoSEQ multiplex PCR was the method, and the copy in TCRdb shows in-frame clones only, minus some. The profile shows about 270,000 clones, 81% of them singletons. Source material: peripheral blood. These receptors were obtained from a woman aged 60-75 years with active or convalescent COVID-19.

The chain carries TRBV30 and TRBJ1-5; D is unclear. Trimming stripped 3 bases from V and 0 bases from J, with 6 bases between. The length of the CDR3 is 13 residues. Per the germline V gene, CDR1 is GTSNPN and CDR2 is SVGIG (reference sequence). CDR3 protein: CAWSGFSNQPQHF. DNA for the CDR3: TGTGCCTGGAGCGGGTTTAGCAATCAGCCCCAGCATTTT.

The V and J genes are TRBV18 and TRBJ1-1, with a tentative D call TRBD1 (6 bases). V was shortened by 5 bases and J by 1 base, with 14 bases between the two germline ends. From germline, CDR1 is KGHSH and CDR2 LQKENI. The CDR3 has 15 amino acids. The CDR3 DNA reads as TGTGCCAGCTCAAACCTACAGGGCTCGAACACTGAAGCTTTCTTT. It codes for CASSNLQGSNTEAFF. Supplemented by reference TRBV18 and TRBJ1-1, the full variable domain reads NAGVMQNPRHLVRRRGQEARLRCSPMKGHSHVYWYRQLPEEGLKFMVYLQKENIIDESGMPKERFSAEFPKEGPSILRIQQVVRGDSAAYFCASSNLQGSNTEAFFGQGTRLTVV.

The V gene is TRBV30, the J gene TRBJ2-2; TRBD2 matches at 9 bases. Germline V gene data show CDR1 as GTSNPN and CDR2 as SVGIG (reference sequence). The CDR3 contains 14 residues. With 5 bases clipped from V and 4 bases from J, the junction kept 5 bases outside the gene matches. The CDR3 here is CAWGGGGATGELFF. Written as DNA, the CDR3 is TGTGCCTGGGGAGGCGGGGGGGCCACCGGGGAGCTGTTTTTT.

This clone was counted once. This chain joins TRBV5-1 and TRBJ2-1; 16 nucleotides match TRBD2. Germline V lookup: CDR1 SGHRS, CDR2 YFSETQ. The CDR3 is 18 amino acids. The junction had 9 bases not matched to a gene; V was cut back by 2 bases and J by 7 bases. The CDR3 here is CASSFPGTSGGASNEQFF. The CDR3 nucleotides are TGCGCCAGCAGCTTTCCCGGGACTAGCGGGGGGGCGTCGAATGAGCAGTTCTTC.

This rearrangement joins TRBV4-3 to TRBJ2-3; no clear D. The V and J ends lost 2 bases and 0 bases respectively, with 15 bases between them. This CDR3 has 17 amino acids. Looked up from germline, CDR1 is LGHNA and CDR2 is YSLEER. The CDR3 region is CASSQTSAVPSTDTQYF. The CDR3 coding sequence is TGCGCCAGCAGCCAAACCAGCGCGGTACCTAGCACAGATACGCAGTATTTT.

The chain uses TRBV30 and TRBJ2-5, with D tentatively TRBD2 (7 bases). CDR1 is GTSNPN and CDR2 is SVGIG in the germline V gene (reference sequence). Between the trimmed V and J ends, which lost 4 bases and 2 bases, there was a span of 11 bases. The CDR3 is 13 residues long. DNA of the CDR3: TGTGCCTGGAATCGGGGGGCACAAGAGACCCAGTACTTC. Encoded protein: CAWNRGAQETQYF.

This chain connects TRBV27 to TRBJ1-2; 7 bases agree with TRBD1. V lost 5 bases and J lost 7; bases outside the gene matches: 16. The CDR3 sequence is 16 residues long. CDR1 and CDR2 from the germline V gene are MNHEY and SMNVEV (reference sequence). DNA for the CDR3: TGTGCCAGCAGTGCCACCCGGGACAGCCCATTGGGTGGCTACACCTTC. This sequence encodes CASSATRDSPLGGYTF.

V is TRBV29-1 and J is TRBJ1-6; 11 bases line up with TRBD1. Trimming cost V 4 bases and J 10 bases; bases outside gene matches: 3. The length of the CDR3 is 13 residues. Germline CDR1 and CDR2: SQVTM and ANQGSEA. The CDR3 DNA reads TGCAGCGTTGGAGGGACAGGGGGGTCACCCCTCCACTTT. This translates into CSVGGTGGSPLHF.

The chain combines TRBV27 with TRBJ1-2; D not certain. V was cut by 6 bases and J by 8 bases, with 10 bases left in between. From germline, CDR1 is MNHEY and CDR2 SMNVEV (reference sequence). The CDR3 is 11 amino acids. CDR3 region: CASRGYRGYTF. In DNA form, the CDR3 reads TGTGCCAGCAGGGGCTATAGAGGCTACACCTTC.

The rearrangement links TRBV21-1 to TRBJ1-5. TRBV21-1 is labeled a pseudogene. The CDR3 length is 18 residues. The CDR3 loop reads CASSKWPMEAELGQPQHF. The CDR3, as DNA: TGTGCCAGCAGCAAATGGCCCATGGAGGCGGAATTGGGGCAGCCCCAGCATTTT.

About this clone: The same CDR3 arises from other DNA sequences in this sample as well. This chain uses TRBV5-1 with TRBJ1-4, with 7 positions matching TRBD1. The V gene end was trimmed by 0 bases and the J gene end by 4 bases; junction bases not matched to a gene: 0. The CDR3 length is 14 residues. The germline V gene encodes CDR1 SGHRS and CDR2 YFSETQ. The CDR3 region is CASSLGQGNEKLFF. The CDR3 DNA reads TGCGCCAGCAGCTTGGGACAGGGTAATGAAAAACTGTTTTTT.